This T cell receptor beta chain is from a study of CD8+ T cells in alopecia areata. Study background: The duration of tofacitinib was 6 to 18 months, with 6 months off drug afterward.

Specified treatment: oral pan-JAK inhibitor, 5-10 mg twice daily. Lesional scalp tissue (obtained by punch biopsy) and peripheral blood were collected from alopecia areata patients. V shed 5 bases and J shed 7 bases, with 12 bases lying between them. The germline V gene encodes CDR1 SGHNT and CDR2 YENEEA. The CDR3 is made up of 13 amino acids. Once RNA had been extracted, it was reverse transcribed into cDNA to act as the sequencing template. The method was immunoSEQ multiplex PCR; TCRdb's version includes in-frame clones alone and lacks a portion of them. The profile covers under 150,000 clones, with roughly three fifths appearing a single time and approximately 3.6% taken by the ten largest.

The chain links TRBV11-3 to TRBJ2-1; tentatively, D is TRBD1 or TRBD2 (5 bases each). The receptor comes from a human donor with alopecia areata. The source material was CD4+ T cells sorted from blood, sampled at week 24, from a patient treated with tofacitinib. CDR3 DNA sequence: TGTGCCAGCAGCCCCTCGGGGCCTAATGAGCAGTTCTTC. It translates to CASSPSGPNEQFF. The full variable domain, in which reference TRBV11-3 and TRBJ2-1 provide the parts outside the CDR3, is EAGVVQSPRYKIIEKKQPVAFWCNPISGHNTLYWYLQNLGQGPELLIRYENEEAVDDSQLPKDRFSAERLKGVDSTLKIQPAELGDSAVYLCASSPSGPNEQFFGPGTRLTVL.